Listed here are 26 T cell receptor beta chains from one sample, sequenced in a study of shared clonotypes between healthy human individuals. TCRdb's table, derived via immunoSEQ multiplex PCR, lists solely in-frame clones and lacks some. Seen here are roughly 500,000 clones, around 74% observed once, and the top ten hold 10% to 15%. The sample taken for sequencing was PBMCs. The source is a woman between 40 and 55 years old in good health. Some clones in this sample may be carry-over from other donors' samples.

This clone occurred a few times. The chain uses TRBV29-1 and TRBJ1-1, with TRBD1 as a possible D gene (5 bases). Germline V gene lookup returns CDR1 SQVTM and CDR2 ANQGSEA. V gave up 7 bases and J gave up 11 bases, with 26 bases separating them. The CDR3 covers 14 residues. In DNA, the CDR3 is TGCAGCGCTACCAAGCAGGGCAGGCGCTTCGGGGCTTTCTTT. Protein sequence: CSATKQGRRFGAFF.

The chain joins TRBV27 to TRBJ2-2; the match to TRBD2 covers 12 bases. The CDR3 length is 19 residues. The germline V gene encodes CDR1 MNHEY and CDR2 SMNVEV (reference sequence). J lost 3 bases, V lost 5 bases, and 13 bases had no gene match. CDR3 DNA: TGTGCCAGCAGTCTAAGACTAGCGGGAGAGGGGAGGTACACCGGGGAGCTGTTTTTT. Amino acids: CASSLRLAGEGRYTGELFF.

The rearrangement joins TRBV6-6 to TRBJ2-7; 7 bases line up with TRBD1. V shed 0 bases, J shed 4 bases, and the junction held 3 bases outside the gene matches. This CDR3 spans 14 amino acids. CDR1 and CDR2 from the germline V gene are MNHNY and SVGAGI (reference sequence). CDR3 DNA: TGTGCCAGCAGTTACTCTCAGGGGGTATACGAGCAGTACTTC. The encoded protein is CASSYSQGVYEQYF.

V usage is TRBV29-1 and J usage is TRBJ2-2; D may be TRBD1 (5 bases). V lost 6 bases, J lost 3 bases, and 11 bases lay in between. From germline, CDR1 is SQVTM and CDR2 ANQGSEA. The CDR3 has 13 residues. The CDR3 DNA sequence: TGCAGCGTGGGGCCAGGGCACACCGGGGAGCTGTTTTTT. Protein product: CSVGPGHTGELFF.

This clone has just a few counts. The chain employs TRBV20-1 and TRBJ2-5; no clear D gene. Germline V gene data show CDR1 as DFQATT and CDR2 as SNEGSKA (reference sequence). The CDR3 extends over 11 amino acids. V lost 7 bases, J lost 1 base, and 7 bases lay in between. The CDR3 coding sequence is TGCAGTGGTGAGGCCCAAGAGACCCAGTACTTC. Translated: CSGEAQETQYF.

The chain joins TRBV11-2 to TRBJ2-3, with 13 bases matching TRBD2. This CDR3 region has 15 residues. Unmatched junction bases numbered 3, after V lost 5 bases and J lost 4 bases. In germline, CDR1 is SGHAT, CDR2 FQNNGV. The DNA of the CDR3 is TGTGCCAGCAGCGAAACTAGCGGGAGGGCAGATACGCAGTATTTT. Its protein is CASSETSGRADTQYF.

The rearrangement uses TRBV18 and TRBJ2-3; 9 bases match TRBD2. The length of the CDR3 is 18 residues. Germline-derived CDR1 and CDR2 are KGHSH and LQKENI. The V segment lost 0 bases and the J segment 1 base; nucleotides outside the gene matches: 8. This CDR3 reads CASSPPSSGIPGTDTQYF. DNA for the CDR3: TGTGCCAGCTCACCACCGTCTAGCGGGATCCCGGGCACAGATACGCAGTATTTT.

The V call is TRBV30, the J call TRBJ1-4; TRBD1 might be the D (5 bases). With 2 bases removed from V and 7 bases from J, the gap between germline ends came to 11 bases. Germline V gives CDR1 GTSNPN, CDR2 SVGIG (reference sequence). This CDR3 has 13 amino acids. CDR3 in amino acids: CAWSFGAVEKLFF. In DNA, the CDR3 is TGTGCCTGGAGTTTTGGGGCGGTTGAAAAACTGTTTTTT.

V and J are TRBV7-3 and TRBJ2-2; tentative D call: TRBD2 (5 bases). Germline assignment: CDR1 SGHTA and CDR2 FQGTGA. Trimming left V 3 bases short and J 7 bases short, with 9 bases between. The CDR3 covers 13 residues. This CDR3 reads CASSFEGSGELFF. Written as DNA, the CDR3 is TGTGCCAGCAGCTTCGAGGGTAGCGGGGAGCTGTTTTTT. The entire variable domain, with the rest obtained from reference TRBV7-3 and TRBJ2-2, is as follows: GAGVSQTPSNKVTEKGKYVELRCDPISGHTALYWYRQSLGQGPEFLIYFQGTGAADDSGLPNDRFFAVRPEGSVSTLKIQRTERGDSAVYLCASSFEGSGELFFGEGSRLTVL.

V gene TRBV27 combines with J gene TRBJ2-7; 10 bases are a match to TRBD2. The CDR3 has 17 residues. Trimming removed 2 bases from V and 1 base from J; junction bases left unmatched: 8. Per the germline V gene, CDR1 is MNHEY and CDR2 is SMNVEV (reference sequence). CDR3 residues: CASSLKASGSSSYEQYF. CDR3 nucleotide sequence: TGTGCCAGCAGTTTAAAGGCTAGCGGGAGTAGTTCCTACGAGCAGTACTTC.

A word on this clone: The identical CDR3 is also encoded by other nucleotide sequences in the sample. The chain combines TRBV28 with TRBJ2-7, with 7 nucleotides matching TRBD1. Germline V gives CDR1 MDHEN, CDR2 SYDVKM. V was clipped by 3 bases and J by 3 bases; unmatched bases: 8. The CDR3 length is 15 residues. CDR3 in amino acids: CASSLSLTGNYEQYF. The CDR3 DNA reads TGTGCCAGCAGTTTGTCCCTGACAGGGAACTACGAGCAGTACTTC.

This clone was detected once. This chain joins TRBV5-1 and TRBJ2-5, with D perhaps matching TRBD1 or TRBD2 (5 bases each). There are 13 residues in the CDR3. Trimming shortened V by 1 base and J by 5 bases, and 9 bases separated the two germline ends. The germline V gene has CDR1 SGHRS and CDR2 YFSETQ. The CDR3 loop is CASSLLGDETQYF. Written as DNA, the CDR3 is TGCGCCAGCAGCTTGTTGGGGGACGAGACCCAGTACTTC.

This chain connects TRBV15 to TRBJ2-3, with 8 bases identical to TRBD2. After removal of 3 bases from V and 1 base from J, the junction contained 6 bases not matched to a gene. This CDR3 is built from 16 residues. Germline CDR1 and CDR2: LNHNV and YYDKDF (reference sequence). CDR3 loop: CATSSLPTSGTDTQYF. The CDR3 DNA follows: TGTGCCACCAGCAGCCTTCCGACTAGCGGCACAGATACGCAGTATTTT.

The gene calls are TRBV9 and TRBJ2-2; 14 nucleotides match TRBD2. This CDR3 has 18 residues. V lost 3 bases to trimming and J lost 4 bases; unmatched junction nucleotides: 8. Germline CDR1 reads SGDLS; CDR2 reads YYNGEE. In DNA form, the CDR3 reads TGTGCCAGCAGCGGCCCGACTAGCGGGAGGGGGGGCACCGGGGAGCTGTTTTTT. Its translation is CASSGPTSGRGGTGELFF.

This clone was found once. The rearrangement links TRBV7-8 to TRBJ1-2; 7 bases are a match to TRBD1. Unmatched junction bases numbered 0, after V lost 1 base and J lost 4 bases. The CDR3 runs to 13 residues. The germline CDR1 and CDR2 sequences are SGHVS and FQNEAQ. The CDR3 coding sequence is TGTGCCAGCAGCTTAGGGGACAGCTATGGCTACACCTTC. This codes for CASSLGDSYGYTF.

This clone was seen many times. The rearrangement links TRBV6-5 to TRBJ1-1, with 7 bases fitting TRBD1. The V gene end was trimmed by 7 bases and the J gene end by 1 base; junction bases not matched to a gene: 9. This CDR3 spans 15 amino acids. Per germline, CDR1 MNHEY and CDR2 SVGAGI. The CDR3 sequence is CASTIGGPGNTEAFF. CDR3 nucleotide sequence: TGTGCCAGCACTATAGGGGGCCCGGGGAACACTGAAGCTTTCTTT.

V and J are TRBV5-5 and TRBJ2-5, with D perhaps being TRBD1 or TRBD2 (5 bases each). The CDR3 consists of 14 residues. Trimming took 1 base from V and 4 from J, leaving 11 bases between them. CDR1 and CDR2 (germline): SGHKS, YYEKEE (reference sequence). The CDR3 loop reads CASSLITGPETQYF. As DNA, the CDR3 is TGTGCCAGCAGCTTGATTACGGGGCCAGAGACCCAGTACTTC.

The genes are TRBV27 and TRBJ2-1; TRBD2 is a possible D gene (6 bases). Germline V CDR1 and CDR2: MNHEY, SMNVEV (reference sequence). The CDR3 sequence is 14 residues long. With 6 bases removed from V and 9 bases from J, the gap between germline ends came to 18 bases. The CDR3 nucleotides read TGTGCCAGCAGCCGGATGGGAGGAGTGTTTGAGCAGTTCTTC. It codes for CASSRMGGVFEQFF.

This clone showed up just once. The chain joins TRBV18 to TRBJ2-1; 14 bases fit TRBD2. The germline gives CDR1 KGHSH, CDR2 LQKENI. Germline trimming cut 3 bases from V and 4 bases from J; bases unmatched to any gene: 8. This CDR3 contains 18 residues. The CDR3, as DNA: TGTGCCAGCTCACCCGCGGGACTAGCGGGAGTCACTTACAATGAGCAGTTCTTC. Its protein is CASSPAGLAGVTYNEQFF.

In this sample, this clone turned up a few times. This chain connects TRBV10-2 to TRBJ1-5, with D perhaps matching TRBD1 (5 bases). CDR3 size: 14 residues. Trimming removed 0 bases at V and 5 bases at J, with 8 bases between. Germline CDR1 WSHSY, CDR2 SAAADI. CDR3 residues: CASSESSGYQPQHF. As DNA, the CDR3 is TGCGCCAGCAGTGAGTCTTCAGGGTATCAGCCCCAGCATTTT.

The rearrangement joins TRBV5-1 to TRBJ1-1; a weak D match, TRBD1 (6 bases). Germline CDR1 is SGHRS and CDR2 is YFSETQ. The CDR3 is 16 residues long. Trimming cost V 1 base and J 3 bases, with 16 bases left between them. The CDR3 nucleotides read TGCGCCAGCAGCTTGTTCAGGGGATTTGGCGACACTGAAGCTTTCTTT. It yields the protein CASSLFRGFGDTEAFF.

The chain links TRBV5-1 to TRBJ2-2; D might be TRBD2 (5 bases). From germline, CDR1 is SGHRS and CDR2 YFSETQ. CDR3 length equals 14 residues. V was clipped by 4 bases and J by 4 bases, with 11 bases between them. The CDR3 DNA reads as TGCGCCAGCAGCATAGCCACTAGCACCGGGGAGCTGTTTTTT. This gives the protein CASSIATSTGELFF.

The gene calls are TRBV2 and TRBJ2-7; 9 bases are a match to TRBD1. V shed 6 bases, J shed 3 bases, and the junction held 9 bases outside the gene matches. The CDR3 sequence is 15 residues long. Germline CDR1 and CDR2: SNHLY and FYNNEI. CDR3 sequence (DNA): TGTGCCAGCAGCAAACCGGGACAGGGCTTCTACGAGCAGTACTTC. It yields the protein CASSKPGQGFYEQYF.

This clone was detected once. This chain joins TRBV6-5 and TRBJ1-2; tentatively, D is TRBD1 (6 bases). Per germline, CDR1 MNHEY and CDR2 SVGAGI. V was shortened by 6 bases and J by 4 bases, with 15 bases between the two germline ends. The CDR3 spans 14 residues. CDR3 sequence reads: CASSYAAGAYGYTF. The CDR3 coding sequence is TGTGCCAGCAGCTATGCCGCAGGGGCCTATGGCTACACCTTC.

V and J are TRBV11-2 and TRBJ2-7; D is possibly TRBD2 (6 bases). Germline CDR1 and CDR2: SGHAT and FQNNGV. The CDR3 runs to 15 residues. Trimming removed 2 bases at V and 2 bases at J, with 13 bases between. The DNA for the CDR3 is TGTGCCAGCAGCTTAACCCCCGGGGGTGCCTACGAGCAGTACTTC. Its translation is CASSLTPGGAYEQYF. The variable domain in full, with the rest retrieved from reference TRBV11-2 and TRBJ2-7, is EAGVAQSPRYKIIEKRQSVAFWCNPISGHATLYWYQQILGQGPKLLIQFQNNGVVDDSQLPKDRFSAERLKGVDSTLKIQPAKLEDSAVYLCASSLTPGGAYEQYFGPGTRLTVT.

The gene calls are TRBV7-9 and TRBJ2-1, with 8 nucleotides matching TRBD2. Unmatched junction bases numbered 9, after V lost 5 bases and J lost 3 bases. Germline V gives CDR1 SEHNR, CDR2 FQNEAQ (reference sequence). There are 16 residues in the CDR3. This chain's CDR3 is CASSPLTGGNYNEQFF. In nucleotides, the CDR3 is TGTGCCAGCAGCCCCCTTACGGGAGGGAACTACAATGAGCAGTTCTTC.